This T cell receptor (beta chain) is drawn from a study of blood T cells in healthy people across ages. CDR1 is DFQATT and CDR2 is SNEGSKA in the germline V gene (reference sequence). The CDR3 consists of 13 residues. Trimming pared 5 bases from V and 0 bases from J, leaving 8 bases between. The authors ran a second PCR of 7 to 11 cycles using a sample-barcoded 5' primer and a J-beta primer mix. MiXCR was run by TCRdb on the 5' RACE reads, yielding one entry per CDR3 protein. The data contain some 700,000 distinct CDR3 sequences, about 20% of them singletons. This clonotype was seen more than once but under ten times.

The sequence was collected from a man in his 70s in good health. The specimen was blood. The gene calls are TRBV20-1 and TRBJ2-4, with a tentative D call TRBD1 (6 bases). Here the CDR3 DNA reads TGCAGTGCTTTCAGGGGAGCCAAAAACATTCAGTACTTC. It is translated as CSAFRGAKNIQYF.